Presented here are 3 T cell receptor beta chains from one specimen sequenced in a study of CD8 T cells in Susac syndrome. It was with random hexamers that roughly 0.45 to 1 ug RNA was reverse transcribed. TCRdb re-called the immunoSEQ multiplex PCR reads through MiXCR, storing one row per CDR3 protein. The repertoire includes about 180,000 distinct CDR3 sequences, around 94% of them detected once, and 0.12% sits in the top ten. What was sequenced was CD4+ T cells from PBMCs. These receptors all come from a human donor with Susac syndrome.

The chain joins TRBV12-3 or TRBV12-4 to TRBJ1-6; D perhaps matches TRBD1 (6 bases). The CDR3 runs to 14 residues. V gave up 6 bases and J gave up 5 bases, with 11 bases separating them. CDR3 nucleotide sequence: TGTGCCAGCAGACAGGGCGCTAATAATTCACCCCTCCACTTT. Protein sequence: CASRQGANNSPLHF.

The V gene is TRBV6-2 or TRBV6-3, the J gene TRBJ1-5; D call uncertain. The germline V and J ends were trimmed by 4 bases and 5 bases, with 6 bases remaining between them. The CDR3 contains 12 residues. CDR1 is MNHEY and CDR2 is SVGEGT in the germline V gene. The DNA for the CDR3 is TGTGCCAGCAGTTCGGCTGATCAGCCCCAGCATTTT. It codes for CASSSADQPQHF.

This clonotype showed up just once. This sequence joins TRBV5-1 and TRBJ2-3, with a possible D match to TRBD1 (6 bases). Germline CDR1 SGHRS, CDR2 YFSETQ. V lost 2 bases and J lost 0, with 10 bases in between. This CDR3 is 15 amino acids long. For the CDR3, the DNA is TGCGCCAGCAGCTTAAACAGGGTCAGCACAGATACGCAGTATTTT. It translates to CASSLNRVSTDTQYF.